Listed here are 32 T cell receptor beta chains from one sample, sequenced in a study of beta chain features in type 1 diabetes (dated by TCRdb to the late 2010s). Libraries came from the immunoSEQ multiplex PCR assay. The High Capacity cDNA Reverse Transcription Kit was used to reverse transcribe all of the isolated RNA, meaning that expressed TCRB transcripts were what got sequenced. The clones in this table, taken by TCRdb from immuneACCESS, are in-frame only. Not every clone is retained; where verified, under half of the shortfall comes from an unresolved V gene, and the cause of the rest is unknown. The sample has 860,000 or so clones on record, about a sixth of them singletons. About 0.02% of the sample lies in the top ten. The sequencing input was naive CD4+ T cells from blood. Read against the paper, the sample's cell subset or site label means: true naive CD4+ T cells. Receptors were obtained from a woman younger than 30 in good health.

This clone was counted a few times. This chain uses TRBV6-6 with TRBJ2-1; D gene uncertain. This CDR3 has 12 residues. V gave up 4 bases and J gave up 4 bases, with 5 bases separating them. Germline assignment: CDR1 MNHNY and CDR2 SVGAGI (reference sequence). DNA of the CDR3: TGTGCCAGCAGTTCCGAGTACAATGAGCAGTTCTTC. Its translation: CASSSEYNEQFF.

V gene TRBV7-2 combines with J gene TRBJ2-3; D is unresolved. V was pared by 8 bases and J by 4 bases, with 13 bases between. This CDR3 region has 13 residues. Germline V gene sequence: CDR1 SGHTA, CDR2 FQGNSA. CDR3 sequence: CASRALWADTQYF. The CDR3 DNA reads as TGTGCCAGCCGAGCCCTATGGGCAGATACGCAGTATTTT.

This clone came up a few times. CDR3 amino acids: CASSHGTSGISQYF. CDR3 in DNA: TGTGCCAGCAGCCACGGGACTAGCGGGATATCGCAGTACTTC. V gene TRBV28 combines with J gene TRBJ2-7; 13 bases match TRBD2. The trim removed 6 bases at V and 9 bases at J, leaving 8 bases unmatched. The CDR3 sequence is 14 residues long. Germline V gene sequence: CDR1 MDHEN, CDR2 SYDVKM.

This clone was observed a few times. V is TRBV23-1 and J is TRBJ2-7, with 7 positions matching TRBD1. TRBV23-1 is filed as an ORF, its function uncertain. This CDR3 is 15 amino acids long. V shed 6 bases, J shed 6 bases, and the junction held 14 bases outside the gene matches. The chain's CDR3 is CASRVGDSRESEQYF. The CDR3 DNA sequence: TGCGCCAGCAGAGTGGGGGACAGCCGGGAAAGCGAGCAGTACTTC.

The V and J genes are TRBV19 and TRBJ2-2; unclear D gene. The V gene's germline CDR1 is LNHDA and CDR2 SQIVND (reference sequence). Between the trimmed V and J ends, which lost 4 bases and 6 bases, there was a span of 15 bases. The CDR3 is 15 residues long. The CDR3 DNA reads as TGTGCCAGTAGTACCCACCTAGGATCTTCCGGGGAGCTGTTTTTT. This translates into CASSTHLGSSGELFF.

The rearrangement uses TRBV7-3 and TRBJ1-1; D is uncertain. CDR1 is SGHTA, CDR2 FQGTGA, per germline. This CDR3 is 13 amino acids long. V shed 0 bases and J shed 8 bases, with 10 bases lying between them. This CDR3 is CASSLTFLSEAFF. In DNA form, the CDR3 reads TGTGCCAGCAGCTTAACGTTTCTGAGCGAAGCTTTCTTT.

This clone appeared a few times. The rearrangement links TRBV5-8 to TRBJ2-7; 7 bases fit TRBD2. V dropped 0 bases and J dropped 3; count of bases not matched to a gene: 3. Looked up from germline, CDR1 is SGHTS and CDR2 is YDEGEE. This CDR3 has 14 amino acids. The CDR3 coding sequence is TGTGCCAGCAGCTTGGACGGCGGGAGCTACGAGCAGTACTTC. Amino acid sequence: CASSLDGGSYEQYF.

CDR3 region: CASRKGEDTDTQYF. CDR3 sequence (DNA): TGTGCCAGCAGAAAAGGGGAGGACACAGATACGCAGTATTTT. The J gene is TRBJ2-3, the V gene TRBV2; D might be TRBD2 (6 bases). Germline CDR1 SNHLY, CDR2 FYNNEI. This CDR3 has 14 residues. Trimming shortened V by 6 bases and J by 2 bases, and 12 bases separated the two germline ends.

V and J are TRBV2 and TRBJ2-1; D remains unclear. V lost 4 bases to trimming and J lost 7 bases, with 8 bases between them. Germline CDR1 reads SNHLY; CDR2 reads FYNNEI. CDR3 size: 12 residues. For the CDR3, the DNA is TGTGCCAGCAGTGGTCATGGGAATGAGCAGTTCTTC. It yields the protein CASSGHGNEQFF.

This clone was counted between two and nine times. The V gene is TRBV29-1, the J gene TRBJ1-5; D not certain. Trimming removed 4 bases from V and 6 bases from J, with 13 bases in between. The CDR3 covers 13 residues. Germline CDR1 is SQVTM and CDR2 is ANQGSEA. This CDR3 reads CSVAETRSQPQHF. CDR3 bases: TGCAGCGTTGCGGAGACCCGCAGTCAGCCCCAGCATTTT.

The chain uses TRBV7-2 and TRBJ1-4; TRBD1 is a possible D gene (5 bases). The CDR3 spans 15 residues. Trimming stripped 5 bases from V and 4 bases from J, with 14 bases between. Germline CDR1 is SGHTA and CDR2 is FQGNSA. The DNA for the CDR3 is TGTGCCAGCAGCCTCCATGTGGGACTTAATGAAAAACTGTTTTTT. Translating gives CASSLHVGLNEKLFF.

The rearrangement joins TRBV5-4 to TRBJ1-1; a possible D gene is TRBD1 (5 bases). The CDR3 has 17 residues. Germline V gives CDR1 SGHNT, CDR2 YYREEE (reference sequence). V was pared by 4 bases and J by 2 bases, with 21 bases between. CDR3 amino acids: CASSPPGRDRLNTEAFF. As DNA, the CDR3 is TGTGCCAGCAGCCCGCCGGGTCGGGACCGTTTAAACACTGAAGCTTTCTTT. The whole variable domain, remainder taken from reference TRBV5-4 and TRBJ1-1, is ETGVTQSPTHLIKTRGQQVTLRCSSQSGHNTVSWYQQALGQGPQFIFQYYREEENGRGNFPPRFSGLQFPNYSSELNVNALELDDSALYLCASSPPGRDRLNTEAFFGQGTRLTVV.

CDR3 nucleotides: TGTGCCAGTCAGAAAGATAGCAATCAGCCCCAGCATTTT. It translates to CASQKDSNQPQHF. The chain joins TRBV7-2 to TRBJ1-5; D is undetermined. Germline lookup yields CDR1 SGHTA and CDR2 FQGNSA. V was clipped by 9 bases and J by 0 bases, with 9 bases between them. This CDR3 contains 13 residues.

As concerns this clone: Within the sample, other DNA sequences also encode this same CDR3. This chain connects TRBV4-3 to TRBJ2-7, with D maybe TRBD1 (5 bases). V lost 0 bases and J 2 bases, leaving 11 bases between the germline ends. Germline values: CDR1 LGHNA, CDR2 YSLEER. The CDR3 has 15 amino acids. CDR3 coding DNA: TGCGCCAGCAGCCAAGATTGGGCAGGGACCTACGAGCAGTACTTC. Translation gives CASSQDWAGTYEQYF.

The chain has TRBV28 and TRBJ2-3, with D perhaps TRBD2 (6 bases). The V end was cut by 5 bases, the J end by 2 bases, with 17 bases between. The CDR3 has 16 amino acids. Germline loops: CDR1 MDHEN, CDR2 SYDVKM. The CDR3 nucleotides are TGTGCCAGCAGTGCCGCCGGGGGACGGGACACAGATACGCAGTATTTT. Protein product: CASSAAGGRDTDTQYF.

This clone was seen a handful of times. The chain recombines TRBV11-1 with TRBJ2-7; possibly TRBD1 for D (6 bases). The CDR3 contains 14 residues. The germline CDR1 and CDR2 sequences are SGHAT and FQDESV (reference sequence). The V end was cut by 6 bases, the J end by 6 bases, with 18 bases between. The CDR3 loop reads CASSRRTGPSEQYF. CDR3 DNA sequence: TGTGCCAGCAGTCGACGCACAGGGCCCTCCGAGCAGTACTTC.

The chain has TRBV7-2 and TRBJ2-3, with a possible D match to TRBD2 (5 bases). The CDR3 has 12 amino acids. Germline CDR1 SGHTA, CDR2 FQGNSA. V lost 6 bases to trimming and J lost 8 bases, with 12 bases between them. The CDR3 region has the DNA TGTGCCAGCAGTCGACTTGAGGGTACGCAGTATTTT. It yields the protein CASSRLEGTQYF. The full variable domain, completed using reference TRBV7-2 and TRBJ2-3, is GAGVSQSPSNKVTEKGKDVELRCDPISGHTALYWYRQSLGQGLEFLIYFQGNSAPDKSGLPSDRFSAERTGGSVSTLTIQRTQQEDSAVYLCASSRLEGTQYFGPGTRLTVL.

The sample holds a few counts of this clone. The chain recombines TRBV18 with TRBJ2-7; 7 nucleotides match TRBD1. The CDR3 is 17 amino acids. Germline V CDR1 and CDR2: KGHSH, LQKENI. V shed 1 base and J 3 bases; nucleotides not matched to a gene: 12. The CDR3 DNA follows: TGTGCCAGCTCACCACTCCGCCAGGCAGGGGGATTCTACGAGCAGTACTTC. Translation: CASSPLRQAGGFYEQYF.

In its sample, this clone was seen a few times. The V gene is TRBV13, the J gene TRBJ2-6; D is unresolved. The germline V gene has CDR1 PRHDT and CDR2 FYEKMQ (reference sequence). This CDR3 region has 15 residues. The V end was cut by 0 bases, the J end by 1 base, with 4 bases between. The chain's CDR3 is CASSLGGSGANVLTF. The CDR3 coding sequence is TGTGCCAGCAGCTTAGGGGGTTCTGGGGCCAACGTCCTGACTTTC.

Notes on this clone: At the DNA level, this CDR3 is encoded by other sequences in the same sample as well. The J gene is TRBJ1-5, the V gene TRBV18, with TRBD1 as a possible D gene (5 bases). This CDR3 contains 13 residues. The germline V gene has CDR1 KGHSH and CDR2 LQKENI. V lost 3 bases to trimming and J lost 5 bases, with 8 bases between them. CDR3 sequence reads: CASSPGEDQPQHF. The CDR3 DNA reads as TGTGCCAGCTCACCGGGGGAGGATCAGCCCCAGCATTTT.

The chain employs TRBV2 and TRBJ2-5, with D hard to call. V gave up 6 bases and J gave up 5 bases, with 10 bases separating them. The V gene's germline CDR1 is SNHLY and CDR2 FYNNEI. The CDR3 extends over 12 amino acids. The CDR3: CASSLSSETQYF. CDR3 DNA: TGTGCCAGCAGCCTAAGCTCTGAGACCCAGTACTTC.

Regarding this clone: The junction differs from germline at one of its ends, possibly a read error. The chain is built from TRBV11-3 and TRBJ1-3; D ambiguous. In germline, CDR1 is SGHNT, CDR2 YENEEA. There are 12 residues in the CDR3. The CDR3 bases are TGTGCCAGCAGCCAGACTATGGGGATGTGGCCCTTT. Protein product: CASSQTMGMWPF.

This clone was seen a handful of times. The chain couples TRBV18 to TRBJ2-1; TRBD1 or TRBD2 may be the D gene (5 bases each). The CDR3 consists of 15 residues. The V gene lost 3 bases and the J gene lost 7 bases, with 16 bases spanning the gap. Germline lookup yields CDR1 KGHSH and CDR2 LQKENI. The CDR3 loop is CASSPRDPGGNEQFF. The CDR3 DNA is TGTGCCAGCTCACCGAGGGACCCCGGCGGGAATGAGCAGTTCTTC.

The chain employs TRBV27 and TRBJ2-5; D remains unclear. Judging by the DNA end, TRBJ2-7 fits better; the J call may be wrong. Germline-derived CDR1 and CDR2 are MNHEY and SMNVEV (reference sequence). This CDR3 is built from 11 residues. This CDR3 is CASRGSGEQYF. CDR3 coding DNA: TGTGCCAGCAGGGGATCGGGCGAGCAGTACTTC.

This clone has a handful of counts. Additional DNA sequences in this sample encode the identical CDR3. The genes are TRBV10-3 and TRBJ2-1; 12 nucleotides agree with TRBD2. J lost 9 bases, V lost 0 bases, and 3 bases had no gene match. The CDR3 length is 15 residues. In germline, CDR1 is ENHRY, CDR2 SYGVKD. DNA for the CDR3: TGTGCCATCAGTGAGTCGACTAGCGGGGGTGGTGAGCAGTTCTTC. This gives the protein CAISESTSGGGEQFF.

This clone appeared a few times. V gene TRBV5-1 combines with J gene TRBJ2-7; tentatively, D is TRBD1 or TRBD2 (5 bases each). The CDR3 has 15 residues. Trimming pared 3 bases from V and 4 bases from J, leaving 17 bases between. Germline V gene data show CDR1 as SGHRS and CDR2 as YFSETQ. CDR3 sequence reads: CASSWRPGTDYEQYF. CDR3 nucleotide sequence: TGCGCCAGCAGCTGGCGTCCCGGGACGGATTACGAGCAGTACTTC.

The chain recombines TRBV7-2 with TRBJ1-4; a possible D gene is TRBD1 (5 bases). The CDR3 has 15 residues. Germline CDR1 and CDR2: SGHTA and FQGNSA. V dropped 2 bases and J dropped 7 bases, with 14 bases sitting between them. CDR3 DNA: TGTGCCAGCAGCTTAAATTCAGGGAGAACTGAAAAACTGTTTTTT. Its translation is CASSLNSGRTEKLFF.

J is TRBJ2-7 and V is TRBV5-4, with D possibly called TRBD1 or TRBD2 (5 bases each). This CDR3 region has 13 residues. V lost 4 bases and J lost 4, with 12 bases in between. Germline values: CDR1 SGHNT, CDR2 YYREEE (reference sequence). The DNA of the CDR3 is TGTGCCAGCAGCCGGGACGAAGAATACGAGCAGTACTTC. Its protein product is CASSRDEEYEQYF.

The rearrangement uses TRBV7-2 and TRBJ1-2, with D unclear. From germline, CDR1 is SGHTA and CDR2 FQGNSA. Trimming left V 6 bases short and J 5 bases short, with 13 bases between. The CDR3 spans 13 residues. The CDR3 loop is CASSLKGGYGYTF. The CDR3 nucleotides read TGTGCCAGCAGTCTGAAGGGAGGTTATGGCTACACCTTC. Full variable domain (missing parts from reference TRBV7-2 and TRBJ1-2): GAGVSQSPSNKVTEKGKDVELRCDPISGHTALYWYRQSLGQGLEFLIYFQGNSAPDKSGLPSDRFSAERTGGSVSTLTIQRTQQEDSAVYLCASSLKGGYGYTFGSGTRLTVV.

The CDR3 sequence is CASNFNSGYNEQFF. In DNA form, the CDR3 reads TGTGCCAGCAACTTTAATAGCGGATACAATGAGCAGTTCTTC. The chain uses TRBV2 and TRBJ2-1, with D maybe TRBD2 (6 bases). The CDR3 is 14 residues long. The V end was cut by 7 bases, the J end by 4 bases, with 14 bases between. The germline gives CDR1 SNHLY, CDR2 FYNNEI.

The CDR3: CASSVASSNGYTF. CDR3 in DNA: TGTGCCAGCAGCGTGGCCTCTTCGAATGGCTACACCTTC. The chain uses TRBV9 and TRBJ1-2; D is unresolved. V lost 2 bases and J lost 6, with 11 bases in between. CDR3 length: 13 residues. Per the germline V gene, CDR1 is SGDLS and CDR2 is YYNGEE.

The CDR3 DNA follows: TGTGCCAGCAGCTCGTGGGGGATGCCAGATACGCAGTATTTT. Translated, it gives CASSSWGMPDTQYF. V usage is TRBV5-6 and J usage is TRBJ2-3; perhaps D is TRBD1 or TRBD2 (5 bases each). The germline gives CDR1 SGHDT, CDR2 YYEEEE. The CDR3 runs to 14 residues. The V end lost 3 bases, the J end lost 4 bases, and 12 bases lay between the germline ends. The full variable domain, with the rest looked up from reference TRBV5-6 and TRBJ2-3, is DAGVTQSPTHLIKTRGQQVTLRCSPKSGHDTVSWYQQALGQGPQFIFQYYEEEERQRGNFPDRFSGHQFPNYSSELNVNALLLGDSALYLCASSSWGMPDTQYFGPGTRLTVL.